Given below is one T cell receptor (beta chain) in context. Its antigen remains unidentified. These data come from a study of cytomegalovirus exposure and HLA in healthy donors. Regarding the study as a whole: More clonal expansion characterized HLA-associated TCR beta chains than equally common others in a later analysis. Both high specificity and high sensitivity reportedly marked the classifier's diagnosis of cytomegalovirus status. Highest at DRB1 and lowest at HLA-C, TCR association rates differed among HLA loci in a later analysis. Several of the most significant clusters appeared, in a later analysis, to be linked to common viral pathogens.

Use of 60 Vbeta and 13 Jbeta primers characterized the PCR. Libraries were prepared by immunoSEQ multiplex PCR; TCRdb keeps only in-frame clonotypes and omits some of them. The table lists roughly 130,000 clones, over 60% of them singletons. The CDR3 consists of 14 residues. The germline V and J ends were trimmed by 1 base and 5 bases, with 11 bases remaining between them. Germline-derived CDR1 and CDR2 are MNHNS and SASEGT. This TCR came from a man between 40 and 49 years old in good health and CMV-seronegative. This chain connects TRBV6-1 to TRBJ1-2; weak D call: TRBD1 (6 bases). The sequenced sample was PBMCs. Here the CDR3 reads CASSEGPGAYGYTF. CDR3 in DNA: TGTGCCAGCAGTGAAGGTCCAGGGGCTTATGGCTACACCTTC.